A selection of T cell receptor beta chains follows, all from one sample in a study of T cell responses to AZD1222 COVID-19 vaccine. Only in-frame clones appear in the TCRdb table, and some are missing; sequencing was by immunoSEQ multiplex PCR. The table lists about 180,000 clones, about nine tenths of them singletons, with approximately 2.9% in the top ten. The specimen comprised peripheral blood, sampled on day 0 of AZD1222 vaccination. These receptors were obtained from an adult in good health. Each CDR3 is given with its conserved first and last residue. A D gene is named only where the DNA matches it firmly. Not every row has a clone size; where given, it reads once, few, many or a size class.

>NA|TRBV5-4|TRBJ2-5|15|NA
TGTGCCAGCAGCTTGGGCCCGTTGGGGCAGGGGACCCAGTACTTC
CASSLGPLGQGTQYF
>TRBD2|TRBV2|TRBJ2-4|18|NA
TGTGCCAGCAGTGAAGTTAGTCTAGCGGGGGTTGCGGGGAACATTCAGTACTTC
CASSEVSLAGVAGNIQYF
>NA|TRBV19|TRBJ2-4|18|NA
TGTGCCAGTAGTCCTGAGCGTCCGGGACCTTTAGCCAAAAACATTCAGTACTTC
CASSPERPGPLAKNIQYF
>NA|TRBV11-1|TRBJ1-1|16|NA
TGTGCCAGCAGCTTAGCGAAGGAGGGCCCAAACACTGAAGCTTTCTTT
CASSLAKEGPNTEAFF
>TRBD2|TRBV12-5|TRBJ2-7|14|NA
TGTGCTAGTGGAAAGGGACTAGCGGGGGCTGAGCAGTACTTC
CASGKGLAGAEQYF
>NA|TRBV5-1|TRBJ2-4|14|once
TGCGCCAGCAGCTTCGGCAGGGCGGAAAACATTCAGTACTTC
CASSFGRAENIQYF
>NA|TRBV21-1|TRBJ2-7|14|once
TGTGCCAGCAACCCACCGGGGGTCCATAACGAGCAGTACTTC
CASNPPGVHNEQYF
>TRBD1|TRBV2|TRBJ2-6|15|NA
TGTGCCAGCGGGACAGGCAACTCTGGGGCCAACGTCCTGACTTTC
CASGTGNSGANVLTF
>NA|TRBV30|TRBJ2-5|12|NA
TGTGCCTGGAGTCTTGGACGAGAGACCCAGTACTTC
CAWSLGRETQYF
>TRBD2|TRBV11-2|TRBJ2-5|16|NA
TGTGCCAGCAGCTTAGTGGGACTAGCCACGGGAGAGACCCAGTACTTC
CASSLVGLATGETQYF
>NA|TRBV7-2|TRBJ1-5|14|NA
TGTGCCAGCAGCTTAAGGGGCCGGGATCAGCCCCAGCATTTT
CASSLRGRDQPQHF
>TRBD1|TRBV3-1/TRBV3-2|TRBJ1-3|15|NA
TGTGCCAGCAGCAAGGGACAGGGTGTTGGAAACACCATATATTTT
CASSKGQGVGNTIYF
>NA|TRBV18|TRBJ1-2|18|NA
TGTGCCAGCTCACCTGGGGCCCAGGGGCCCACTTCTAACTATGGCTACACCTTC
CASSPGAQGPTSNYGYTF
>TRBD1|TRBV14|TRBJ2-1|15|NA
TGTGCCAGCAGCCAAGGATGGCAGGGGGCTCATGAGCAGTTCTTC
CASSQGWQGAHEQFF
>NA|TRBV7-3|TRBJ1-1|14|NA
TGTGCCAGCAGCCTCGACCACCTGGGGACTGAAGCTTTCTTT
CASSLDHLGTEAFF
>NA|TRBV2|TRBJ2-3|16|NA
TGTGCCAGCACCGCGGGAGCCTTTAGGGGGACAGATACGCAGTATTTT
CASTAGAFRGTDTQYF
>NA|TRBV9|TRBJ1-2|17|NA
TGTGCCAGCAGCGTAGCTCCTTCGGCGGGGTTGCGCGATGGCTACACCTTC
CASSVAPSAGLRDGYTF
>TRBD1|TRBV19|TRBJ1-3|15|NA
TGTGCCAGTAGTTTCTCCGGACAGGGAGGAAACACCATATATTTT
CASSFSGQGGNTIYF
>NA|TRBV13|TRBJ2-7|15|NA
TGTGCCAGCAGCTTTGCAGGGGTCCACTCCTACGAGCAGTACTTC
CASSFAGVHSYEQYF